This T cell receptor beta chain was obtained from a study of beta chain features in type 1 diabetes. Based on CD45RO/CCR7/CD25/CD127/CD95/CD27, CD4+ regulatory, stem cell-like memory, naive and central memory cells were sorted. This clone was counted ten times or more. Its antigen is as yet unknown. Whole-study results and caveats: Cells that show high TCR expression could be over-represented by cDNA sequencing. There was a moderate but significant shortening of TCRB CDR3s in all four CD4+ subsets of Type 1 diabetes patients.

Expressed TCRB transcripts were sequenced because the entire RNA isolate underwent reverse transcription. Profiled with immunoSEQ multiplex PCR; TCRdb holds only in-frame clones, not every one. The table has over 100,000 clones, approximately 16% seen once. J was trimmed by 1 base and V by 5 bases; bases with no gene match: 6. This CDR3 has 17 amino acids. In germline, CDR1 is LGHNA, CDR2 YNFKEQ. V usage is TRBV4-2 and J usage is TRBJ2-5; 14 positions agree with TRBD2. Sequencing was done on a sample of central memory CD4+ T cells from blood. This receptor was identified in a man aged 25 to 45 with type 1 diabetes. The DNA of the CDR3 is TGTGCCAGCAGCTCGGGACTAGCGGGGGAGATCCAAGAGACCCAGTACTTC. Protein sequence: CASSSGLAGEIQETQYF.